This TCR beta chain was recorded in a study of control samples from healthy donors and cancer patients. Trimming left V 3 bases short and J 3 bases short, with 8 bases between. The CDR3 has 13 residues. Per germline, CDR1 KGHSH and CDR2 LQKENI. Clones were sequenced by immunoSEQ multiplex PCR, and TCRdb holds only the in-frame ones, with some missing. The table records about 140,000 clones, about 88% of them present only once. Sequenced input: blood. This receptor was taken from a woman in her twenties or thirties in good health. The J gene is TRBJ2-5, the V gene TRBV18, with D possibly being TRBD1 (6 bases). CDR3 loop: CASSPGQKETQYF. Here the CDR3 DNA reads TGTGCCAGCTCACCTGGACAGAAAGAGACCCAGTACTTC.